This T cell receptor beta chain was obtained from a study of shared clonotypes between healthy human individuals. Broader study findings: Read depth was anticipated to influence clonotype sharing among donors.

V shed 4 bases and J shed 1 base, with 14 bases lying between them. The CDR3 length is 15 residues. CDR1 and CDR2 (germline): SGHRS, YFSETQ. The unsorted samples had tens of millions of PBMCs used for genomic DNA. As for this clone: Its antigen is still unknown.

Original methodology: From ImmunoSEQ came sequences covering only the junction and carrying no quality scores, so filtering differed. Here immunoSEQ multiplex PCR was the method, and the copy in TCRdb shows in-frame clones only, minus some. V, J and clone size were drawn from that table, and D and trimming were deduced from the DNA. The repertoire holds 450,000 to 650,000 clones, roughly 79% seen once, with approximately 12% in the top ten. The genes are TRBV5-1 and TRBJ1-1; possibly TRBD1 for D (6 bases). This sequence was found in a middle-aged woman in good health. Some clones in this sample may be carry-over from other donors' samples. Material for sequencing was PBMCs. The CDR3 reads CASSQPGTQNTEAFF. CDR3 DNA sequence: TGCGCCAGCAGCCAGCCCGGGACACAGAACACTGAAGCTTTCTTT. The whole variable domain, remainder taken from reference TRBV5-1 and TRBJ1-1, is KAGVTQTPRYLIKTRGQQVTLSCSPISGHRSVSWYQQTPGQGLQFLFEYFSETQRNKGNFPGRFSGRQFSNSRSEMNVSTLELGDSALYLCASSQPGTQNTEAFFGQGTRLTVV.